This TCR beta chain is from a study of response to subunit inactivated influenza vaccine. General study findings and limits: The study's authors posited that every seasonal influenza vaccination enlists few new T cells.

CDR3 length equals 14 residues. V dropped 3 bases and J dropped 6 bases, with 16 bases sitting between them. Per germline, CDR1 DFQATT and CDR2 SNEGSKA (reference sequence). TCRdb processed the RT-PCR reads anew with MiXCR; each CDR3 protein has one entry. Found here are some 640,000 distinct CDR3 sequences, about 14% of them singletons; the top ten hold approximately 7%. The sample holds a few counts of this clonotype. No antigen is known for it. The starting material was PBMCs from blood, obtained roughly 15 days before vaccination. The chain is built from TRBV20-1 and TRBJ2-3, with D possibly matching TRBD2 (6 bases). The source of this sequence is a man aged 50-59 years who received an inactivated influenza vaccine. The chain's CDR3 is CSASWDSRGDTQYF. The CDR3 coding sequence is TGCAGTGCTAGTTGGGACTCTCGTGGGGATACGCAGTATTTT.